The clone carrying this T cell receptor (beta chain) has more than one count but fewer than ten. The antigen remains unidentified. This sample was included in a study of blood T cells in healthy people across ages. Study results and limitations: Versus aged donors, long-lived donors had higher diversity and more naive CD4+ cells.

The V gene lost 3 bases and the J gene lost 2 bases, with 11 bases spanning the gap. Germline CDR1 reads SGHRS; CDR2 reads YFSETQ. CDR3 length equals 15 residues. Using a J-beta primer mix together with a sample-barcoded 5' primer, a second PCR was run for roughly 7 to 12 cycles. TCRdb ran MiXCR on the 5' RACE reads and lists one entry per CDR3 protein. The data hold 700,000 or so distinct CDR3 sequences, with over 20% observed a single time. The sequencing input was blood. The clonotype comes from a man between 65 and 85 years old in good health. The chain is built from TRBV5-1 and TRBJ2-2, with a weak D call TRBD2 (6 bases). The CDR3 here is CASSYSGYNTGELFF. The CDR3 bases are TGCGCCAGCAGCTACAGCGGGTACAACACCGGGGAGCTGTTTTTT.